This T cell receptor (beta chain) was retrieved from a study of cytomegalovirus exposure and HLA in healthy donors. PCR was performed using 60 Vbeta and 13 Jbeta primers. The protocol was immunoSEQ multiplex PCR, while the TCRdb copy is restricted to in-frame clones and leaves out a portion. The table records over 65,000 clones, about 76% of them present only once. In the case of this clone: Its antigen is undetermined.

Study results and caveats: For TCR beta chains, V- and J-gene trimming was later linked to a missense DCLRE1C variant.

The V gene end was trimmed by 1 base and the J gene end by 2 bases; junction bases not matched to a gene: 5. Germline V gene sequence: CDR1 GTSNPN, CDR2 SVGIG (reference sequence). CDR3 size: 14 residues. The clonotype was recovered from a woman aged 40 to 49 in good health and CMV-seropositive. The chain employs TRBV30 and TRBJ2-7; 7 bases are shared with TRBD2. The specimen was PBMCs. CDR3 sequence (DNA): TGTGCCTGGAGTGAGGCGGGAGTACCCTACGAGCAGTACTTC. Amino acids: CAWSEAGVPYEQYF.